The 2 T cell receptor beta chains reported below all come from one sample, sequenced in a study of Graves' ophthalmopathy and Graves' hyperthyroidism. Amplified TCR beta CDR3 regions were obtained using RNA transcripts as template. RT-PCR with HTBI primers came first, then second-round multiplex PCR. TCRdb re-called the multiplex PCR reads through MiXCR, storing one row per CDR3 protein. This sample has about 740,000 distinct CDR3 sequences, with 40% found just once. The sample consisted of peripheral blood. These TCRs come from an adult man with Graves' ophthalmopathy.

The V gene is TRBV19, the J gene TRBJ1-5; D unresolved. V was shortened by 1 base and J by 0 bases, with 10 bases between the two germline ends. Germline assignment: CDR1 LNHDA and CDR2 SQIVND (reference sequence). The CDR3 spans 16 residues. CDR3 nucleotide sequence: TGTGCCAGTAGTATAGGTGACGTCTATAGCAATCAGCCCCAGCATTTT. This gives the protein CASSIGDVYSNQPQHF.

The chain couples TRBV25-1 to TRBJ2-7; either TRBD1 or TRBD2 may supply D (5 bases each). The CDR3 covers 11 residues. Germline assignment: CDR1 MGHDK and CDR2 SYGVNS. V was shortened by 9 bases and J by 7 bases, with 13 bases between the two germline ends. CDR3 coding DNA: TGTGCCAGTAGGGACGTCAATGAGCAGTACTTC. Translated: CASRDVNEQYF.